A selection of T cell receptor beta chains follows, all from one sample in a study of T-cell reconstitution after alpha-beta-depleted transplantation in children. Via MiXCR, TCRdb re-called the PCR reads, giving one row per CDR3 protein. The repertoire holds about 830,000 distinct CDR3 sequences, 16% seen once, with around 5.3% in the top ten. The starting material was PBMCs, mostly from graft donor cells, obtained 360 days after TCRalphabeta/CD19-depleted stem cell transplant. These receptor sequences come from a male patient younger than 18 who had a stem cell transplant for acute lymphoblastic leukemia, so the T cells may come from the graft donor. CDR3s include the opening cysteine and the closing phenylalanine or tryptophan.

TRBV15,TRBJ2-7,14,CATSRDISNNEQYF
TRBV18,TRBJ2-2,14,CASSQTGDFGELFF
TRBV5-1,TRBJ2-5,16,CASSLSGTGGLKTQYF
TRBV5-1,TRBJ2-6,18,CASSFGLAEFSGANVLTF
TRBV20-1,TRBJ1-5,14,CSARGQLSNQPQHF
TRBV28,TRBJ2-2,16,CASRIGGGFDTGELFF
TRBV7-3,TRBJ2-2,18,CASSLESGTGDTTGELFF
TRBV3-1,TRBJ2-7,14,CASSPASGFYEQYF
TRBV15,TRBJ2-2,17,CATSRGGRARNTGELFF
TRBV2,TRBJ2-4,15,CASKFEQGAKNIQYF
TRBV4-2,TRBJ1-2,13,CASSPNSPYGYTF
TRBV20-1,TRBJ2-1,14,CSAKTSGRGNEQFF
TRBV24-1,TRBJ2-5,14,CATREGTGQETQYF
TRBV7-9,TRBJ2-7,14,CASSLGGDLYEQYF
TRBV5-1,TRBJ1-2,11,CASRREDGYTF
TRBV18,TRBJ1-6,13,CASSPRHMSPLHF
TRBV4-1,TRBJ2-7,13,CASSQTGAGEQYF
TRBV4-1,TRBJ1-4,16,CASSQGGAGQAEKLFF
TRBV5-6,TRBJ1-2,14,CASSLGSGSPGPTF
TRBV4-1,TRBJ2-1,16,CASSHRTQEPYNEQFF
TRBV25-1,TRBJ2-5,19,CASSLGGAFVKPKGETQYF
TRBV12-3/TRBV12-4,TRBJ1-5,14,CASSFEGEGQPQHF
TRBV4-1,TRBJ2-5,16,CASSQVPHQYQETQYF
TRBV5-1,TRBJ1-1,16,CASSSGTGDMNTEAFF
TRBV5-1,TRBJ2-3,16,CASSLGLAILTDTQYF
TRBV5-1,TRBJ2-3,16,CASSLGVLPGTDTQYF
TRBV7-3,TRBJ2-2,13,CASSSRLGGELFF
TRBV20-1,TRBJ2-7,16,CSARDKGTGASYEQYF
TRBV5-1,TRBJ2-1,18,CASSFLGGRIPSYNEQFF
TRBV3-1,TRBJ2-3,16,CASSPKRTAVRDTQYF
TRBV15,TRBJ2-1,13,CATSRDGASLPFF
TRBV19,TRBJ2-4,15,CASSIVTSGQNIQYF
TRBV7-3,TRBJ2-1,15,CASSLGTGGTSVKFF
TRBV12-3/TRBV12-4,TRBJ2-3,14,CASSFEGHTDTQYF
TRBV7-9,TRBJ2-1,14,CASSRGDPYNEQFF
TRBV7-9,TRBJ2-7,15,CASSPPGTGTHEQYF
TRBV28,TRBJ2-1,12,CASSFHGNEQFF
TRBV6-2/TRBV6-3,TRBJ2-7,16,CASSNPTGGPSYEQYF
TRBV12-5,TRBJ1-1,15,CAIIRTGWLNTEAFF
TRBV5-1,TRBJ2-7,13,CASSWTRTFEQYF
TRBV9,TRBJ2-5,15,CASSVEGTHQETQYF
TRBV4-2,TRBJ2-7,14,CASSQNTGPGEQYF
TRBV5-5,TRBJ1-5,14,CASSWGQRNQPQHF
TRBV10-3,TRBJ1-2,13,CAISESQGGGYTF
TRBV20-1,TRBJ2-7,15,CSARWSRYWDYEQYF
TRBV10-2,TRBJ2-1,11,CAIPWGNEQFF
TRBV4-2,TRBJ2-2,16,CASSPRTGVSTGELFF